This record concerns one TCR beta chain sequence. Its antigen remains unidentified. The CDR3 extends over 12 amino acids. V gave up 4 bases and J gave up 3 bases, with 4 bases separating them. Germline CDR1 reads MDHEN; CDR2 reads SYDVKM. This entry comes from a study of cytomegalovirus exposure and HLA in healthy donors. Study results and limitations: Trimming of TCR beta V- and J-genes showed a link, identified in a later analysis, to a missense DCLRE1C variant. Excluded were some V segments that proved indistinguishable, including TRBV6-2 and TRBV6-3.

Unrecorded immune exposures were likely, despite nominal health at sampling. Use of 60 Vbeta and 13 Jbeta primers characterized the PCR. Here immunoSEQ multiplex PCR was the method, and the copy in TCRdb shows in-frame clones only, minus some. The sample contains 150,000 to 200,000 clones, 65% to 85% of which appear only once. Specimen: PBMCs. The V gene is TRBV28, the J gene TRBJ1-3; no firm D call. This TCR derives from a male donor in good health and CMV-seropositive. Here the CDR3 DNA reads TGTGCCAGCAGTTCCGGTGGAAACACCATATATTTT. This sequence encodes CASSSGGNTIYF.